This entry lists 15 T cell receptor beta chains sequenced from one sample in a study of shared T cell receptors in the human thymus. The table came from immunoSEQ multiplex PCR; TCRdb's copy has only in-frame clones and leaves some out. The sample yields over 450,000 clones, about four fifths seen once. The sample was also linked to a second study, of human thymus T cells.

Sequencing was carried out using thymocytes. These receptors all come from a boy in the first two years of life with a congenital heart defect.

This clone was observed a handful of times. V gene TRBV12-5 combines with J gene TRBJ2-7; no clear D. The ends were cut back, 5 bases at V and 4 bases at J, with 9 bases in the middle. The CDR3 extends over 12 amino acids. Germline V gene lookup returns CDR1 LGHNT and CDR2 FRNRAP. This CDR3 reads CASGRHSYEQYF. The CDR3 bases are TGTGCTAGTGGTCGCCACTCTTACGAGCAGTACTTC.

The chain combines TRBV15 with TRBJ2-3; TRBD1 aligns across 11 bases. The CDR3 is made up of 14 amino acids. Germline V gene sequence: CDR1 LNHNV, CDR2 YYDKDF (reference sequence). Germline trimming cut 9 bases from V and 10 bases from J; bases unmatched to any gene: 12. Here the CDR3 reads CATSSGQGGWPQYF. The CDR3 DNA is TGTGCCACTTCGTCGGGACAGGGGGGTTGGCCGCAGTATTTT.

V usage is TRBV14 and J usage is TRBJ1-4; TRBD1 matches 7 bases. Germline V gives CDR1 SGHDN, CDR2 FVKESK. The ends lost 5 bases at V and 6 bases at J; junction bases unmatched: 12. This CDR3 contains 16 residues. The CDR3 region is CASSSKVGQLYEKLFF. CDR3 DNA sequence: TGTGCCAGCAGCTCCAAGGTGGGACAGTTATATGAAAAACTGTTTTTT.

This clone was picked up a small number of times. The rearrangement uses TRBV19 and TRBJ2-2; 8 positions agree with TRBD1. The CDR3 is 14 amino acids. The V gene end was trimmed by 5 bases and the J gene end by 4 bases; junction bases not matched to a gene: 3. Germline CDR1 and CDR2: LNHDA and SQIVND (reference sequence). The CDR3 loop is CASSLQGGTGELFF. In DNA form, the CDR3 reads TGTGCCAGTAGTCTACAGGGGGGCACCGGGGAGCTGTTTTTT.

This chain links TRBV5-5 with TRBJ1-2; D is unresolved. Trimming left V 3 bases short and J 10 bases short, with 13 bases between. The CDR3 covers 12 residues. Germline V gene sequence: CDR1 SGHKS, CDR2 YYEKEE (reference sequence). The CDR3 spells CASSSPAVSYTF. The DNA for the CDR3 is TGTGCCAGCAGCTCGCCCGCGGTCTCCTACACCTTC.

The chain employs TRBV13 and TRBJ1-3, with a possible D match to TRBD1 (6 bases). Per the germline V gene, CDR1 is PRHDT and CDR2 is FYEKMQ (reference sequence). The CDR3 is 14 residues long. V gave up 5 bases and J gave up 4 bases, with 12 bases separating them. The CDR3 region has the DNA TGTGCCAGCAGCACCAGGGGATTCGGAAACACCATATATTTT. The encoded protein is CASSTRGFGNTIYF.

In regard to this clone: The junction departs from the called germline gene at one end, perhaps through a read error. This chain uses TRBV5-4 with TRBJ1-1; a possible D gene is TRBD1 (5 bases). CDR1 and CDR2 from the germline V gene are SGHNT and YYREEE (reference sequence). The CDR3 runs 13 residues. The CDR3, as DNA: TGTGCCAGCAGCTTGGAGACCGGGACTGGAGCTTTCTTT. Protein product: CASSLETGTGAFF.

The J gene is TRBJ2-2, the V gene TRBV11-3, with D perhaps matching TRBD2 (5 bases). Germline V gene data show CDR1 as SGHNT and CDR2 as YENEEA. The length of the CDR3 is 15 residues. V was cut by 2 bases and J by 8 bases, with 15 bases left in between. Here the CDR3 reads CASSLLFGWEGELFF. In DNA, the CDR3 is TGTGCCAGCAGCTTACTCTTCGGGTGGGAGGGGGAGCTGTTTTTT.

The DNA for the CDR3 is TGTGCCAGTAGTACTGATCCCGGGACAGCCTATGGCTACACCTTC. Translation gives CASSTDPGTAYGYTF. V usage is TRBV19 and J usage is TRBJ1-2; 7 bases line up with TRBD1. V lost 4 bases to trimming and J lost 4 bases; unmatched junction nucleotides: 9. CDR3 length: 15 amino acids. Germline loops: CDR1 LNHDA, CDR2 SQIVND (reference sequence).

The chain links TRBV4-1 to TRBJ2-1, with D possibly being TRBD2 (6 bases). Germline CDR1 is MGHRA and CDR2 is YSYEKL. V dropped 4 bases and J dropped 6 bases, with 16 bases sitting between them. This CDR3 has 15 amino acids. The CDR3 region is CASSPAGPPSNEQFF. The CDR3 coding sequence is TGCGCCAGCAGCCCGGCGGGGCCCCCTTCCAATGAGCAGTTCTTC.

The count of this clone is one. The chain is built from TRBV2 and TRBJ2-5, with 9 bases that match TRBD1. V shed 5 bases and J 3 bases; nucleotides not matched to a gene: 4. Germline values: CDR1 SNHLY, CDR2 FYNNEI. The CDR3 consists of 14 residues. The CDR3 spells CASSSRTGEETQYF. CDR3 DNA: TGTGCCAGCAGTTCCCGGACAGGGGAAGAGACCCAGTACTTC. Complete variable domain (other parts from reference TRBV2 and TRBJ2-5): EPEVTQTPSHQVTQMGQEVILRCVPISNHLYFYWYRQILGQKVEFLVSFYNNEISEKSEIFDDQFSVERPDGSNFTLKIRSTKLEDSAMYFCASSSRTGEETQYFGPGTRLLVL.

This chain connects TRBV7-2 to TRBJ2-4, with 9 bases identical to TRBD2. Germline CDR1 and CDR2: SGHTA and FQGNSA. Trimming removed 1 base from V and 6 bases from J; junction bases left unmatched: 4. This CDR3 spans 15 amino acids. The CDR3 sequence: CASSLVVLAGNIQYF. In nucleotides, the CDR3 is TGTGCCAGCAGCTTAGTGGTACTAGCGGGAAACATTCAGTACTTC.

The V and J genes are TRBV7-6 and TRBJ2-7; 9 nucleotides match TRBD1. Germline CDR1 is SGHVS and CDR2 is FNYEAQ. The CDR3 is made up of 15 amino acids. The V and J ends lost 5 bases and 1 base, in that order; junction bases with no gene match: 6. The DNA for the CDR3 is TGTGCCAGCAGCCTGGGACAGGGAAATTCCTACGAGCAGTACTTC. Translation: CASSLGQGNSYEQYF.

The chain recombines TRBV2 with TRBJ2-5, with 9 bases that match TRBD2. V lost 4 bases to trimming and J lost 2 bases; unmatched junction nucleotides: 5. Germline loops: CDR1 SNHLY, CDR2 FYNNEI. CDR3 length: 15 residues. The DNA of the CDR3 is TGTGCCAGCAGTGTCCGACTAGCGGTACAAGAGACCCAGTACTTC. Its protein is CASSVRLAVQETQYF. Full variable domain (outside the CDR3, taken from reference TRBV2 and TRBJ2-5): EPEVTQTPSHQVTQMGQEVILRCVPISNHLYFYWYRQILGQKVEFLVSFYNNEISEKSEIFDDQFSVERPDGSNFTLKIRSTKLEDSAMYFCASSVRLAVQETQYFGPGTRLLVL.

This clone appeared once. CDR3 nucleotides: TGTGCCAGTAGTATAGGACTAGCGGCCCCCAATGAGCAGTTCTTC. Amino acid sequence: CASSIGLAAPNEQFF. This chain connects TRBV19 to TRBJ2-1, with TRBD2 matching over 9 bases. Germline values: CDR1 LNHDA, CDR2 SQIVND (reference sequence). The CDR3 spans 15 residues. V shed 1 base and J 6 bases; nucleotides not matched to a gene: 4.